This T cell receptor (beta chain) is drawn from a study of control samples from healthy donors and cancer patients (dated by TCRdb to the early 2020s). A remark on this clone: It has no known antigen specificity. No much larger clone is present one base from it, and per-base qualities are unavailable.

Libraries came from the immunoSEQ multiplex PCR assay. TCRdb stores this immuneACCESS table with in-frame sequences only. Part of the clones is absent; in the studies checked, under half of the shortfall reflects unresolved V genes, and no reason is known for the rest. The sample table holds approximately 89,000 clones, of which 85% were seen once. Over 2% of the sample is in the top ten clones. From a lookup of the germline V gene (reference sequence), CDR1 and CDR2 are GTSNPN and SVGIG. Including cysteine and phenylalanine, the CDR3 has 14 amino acids. Solely the CDR3 DNA is kept, with 42 bases framed from the first base. V is trimmed back by 1 base and J by 7 bases, and the junction contains 4 bases that no gene match accounts for.

This TCR was sampled from a woman in her forties in good health. Recombination joined TRBV30 with TRBJ1-6; 7 of the junction bases match TRBD1. The specimen was blood. The encoded CDR3 is CAWSGGQPNSPLHF. The nucleotides read TGTGCCTGGAGTGGGGGACAGCCGAATTCACCCCTCCACTTT.